The present T cell receptor (beta chain) was sequenced within a study of regulatory T cells in long-lasting Graves disease. Study in general: Graves' patients who were just diagnosed had used antithyroid drugs for under 3 months.

General study findings and limits: Patients whose Graves' disease persisted exhibited lower TCR diversity than those newly diagnosed. Newly diagnosed patients shared 850 to 1,000 public clonotypes; persistent patients shared around 2,800.

The CDR3 is 18 residues long. Trimming shortened V by 0 bases and J by 7 bases, and 22 bases separated the two germline ends. The germline V gene encodes CDR1 MNHEY and CDR2 SVGAGI. As to time point: newly diagnosed GD, antithyroid drugs for less than 3 months. Isolated PBMC RNA provided the starting material for the TCR library. This clonotype was found a few times. Antigen specificity is unknown. Assembly of TCR beta libraries relied on iRepertoire HTBI primers together with Arm-PCR of CDR3 regions. In the original analysis: Sample data revealed approximately 62 TRBV and some 14 TRBJ segments. TCRdb ran MiXCR on the multiplex PCR reads and lists one entry per CDR3 protein. The V and J calls follow TCRdb's processing rather than the paper's. This sample has around 420,000 distinct CDR3 sequences, with roughly 16% found just once.

Sequencing was performed on peripheral blood mononuclear cells (PBMCs), taken at new diagnosis, from a patient treated with antithyroid drugs. The rearrangement uses TRBV6-5 and TRBJ2-1; weak D call: TRBD2 (6 bases). The TCR originated in a female donor with Graves disease. The CDR3 protein is CASSYSILATRGKNEQFF. CDR3 bases: TGTGCCAGCAGTTACTCGATCTTGGCGACTAGAGGGAAGAATGAGCAGTTCTTC.